These 5 T cell receptor beta chains came from one sample sequenced in a study of cytomegalovirus exposure and HLA in healthy donors. The PCR made use of 60 Vbeta and 13 Jbeta primers. Profiled with immunoSEQ multiplex PCR; TCRdb holds only in-frame clones, not every one. Among 150,000 or so clones listed, around three quarters were seen once. The sequenced sample consisted of PBMCs. The source of these receptors is a man aged 45 to 65 in good health and CMV-seropositive.

There are a few counts of this clone. This rearrangement joins TRBV19 to TRBJ2-6; D gene unclear. The CDR3 is made up of 14 amino acids. V was shortened by 6 bases and J by 1 base, with 7 bases between the two germline ends. Germline V lookup: CDR1 LNHDA, CDR2 SQIVND (reference sequence). The CDR3 region has the DNA TGTGCCAGTAGCCGAACTTCTGGGGCCAACGTCCTGACTTTC. Encoded protein: CASSRTSGANVLTF. Full variable domain (outside the CDR3, taken from reference TRBV19 and TRBJ2-6): DGGITQSPKYLFRKEGQNVTLSCEQNLNHDAMYWYRQDPGQGLRLIYYSQIVNDFQKGDIAEGYSVSREKKESFPLTVTSAQKNPTAFYLCASSRTSGANVLTFGAGSRLTVL.

The chain combines TRBV7-3 with TRBJ2-5; 7 bases are a match to TRBD2. Per the germline V gene, CDR1 is SGHTA and CDR2 is FQGTGA. The V and J ends lost 1 base and 5 bases, in that order; junction bases with no gene match: 7. The length of the CDR3 is 15 residues. CDR3 sequence: CASSLMGGGLETQYF. The CDR3 DNA is TGTGCCAGCAGCTTAATGGGGGGAGGGCTGGAGACCCAGTACTTC.

The V gene is TRBV10-3, the J gene TRBJ2-3; a possible D gene is TRBD1 (6 bases). Trimming left V 2 bases short and J 0 bases short, with 12 bases between. This CDR3 comprises 16 residues. Germline values: CDR1 ENHRY, CDR2 SYGVKD. CDR3 nucleotide sequence: TGTGCCATCAGTGAGGGCACAGGGTCCAGCACAGATACGCAGTATTTT. This translates into CAISEGTGSSTDTQYF.

This clone was picked up one time. This chain links TRBV7-6 with TRBJ1-5, with 7 bases aligning to TRBD1. Germline CDR1 and CDR2: SGHVS and FNYEAQ. This CDR3 has 16 amino acids. V was pared by 5 bases and J by 1 base, with 8 bases of the junction left unmatched. The DNA of the CDR3 is TGTGCCAGCAGCCCAGGGGCAGGGGGGAGCAATCAGCCCCAGCATTTT. Encoded protein: CASSPGAGGSNQPQHF. Drawing the rest from reference TRBV7-6 and TRBJ1-5, the complete variable domain is GAGVSQSPRYKVTKRGQDVALRCDPISGHVSLYWYRQALGQGPEFLTYFNYEAQQDKSGLPNDRFSAERPEGSISTLTIQRTEQRDSAMYRCASSPGAGGSNQPQHFGDGTRLSIL.

The genes are TRBV5-6 and TRBJ1-2, with D tentatively TRBD1 (6 bases). Germline lookup yields CDR1 SGHDT and CDR2 YYEEEE. CDR3 size: 13 residues. Trimming removed 4 bases from V and 4 bases from J, with 11 bases in between. In nucleotides, the CDR3 is TGTGCCAGCAGCCATGGGGGCGCCTATGGCTACACCTTC. Protein product: CASSHGGAYGYTF.